The 6 T cell receptor beta chains below come from one sample, sequenced in a study of blood T cell repertoires in COVID-19. The repertoire was sequenced with immunoSEQ multiplex PCR; TCRdb's copy has only in-frame clones and lacks some. Counted here are about 250,000 clones, more than 70% occurring once; the ten biggest clones make up 5% to 6%. What was sequenced was peripheral blood. The source of these receptors is a woman over 75 with COVID-19, enrolled during active disease.

The chain uses TRBV13 and TRBJ1-2; D gene ambiguous. CDR1 and CDR2 from the germline V gene are PRHDT and FYEKMQ (reference sequence). V dropped 4 bases and J dropped 4 bases, with 7 bases sitting between them. The CDR3 has 12 amino acids. The CDR3 spells CASSSTSYGYTF. In nucleotides, the CDR3 is TGTGCCAGCAGCTCCACTTCCTATGGCTACACCTTC.

This clone was seen once. The V call is TRBV19, the J call TRBJ1-3; 7 nucleotides line up with TRBD1. The trim removed 5 bases at V and 11 bases at J, leaving 6 bases unmatched. The CDR3 is 12 residues long. Germline lookup yields CDR1 LNHDA and CDR2 SQIVND (reference sequence). DNA for the CDR3: TGTGCCAGTAGTCCAGGGACAGCATCCATATATTTT. This sequence encodes CASSPGTASIYF.

This rearrangement joins TRBV18 to TRBJ1-6; 10 bases agree with TRBD1. CDR3 length equals 15 residues. Germline V gene sequence: CDR1 KGHSH, CDR2 LQKENI. V was pared by 6 bases and J by 9 bases, with 8 bases of the junction left unmatched. CDR3 in amino acids: CASSRGQGIFSPLHF. The DNA for the CDR3 is TGTGCCAGCTCGCGGGGACAGGGGATCTTTTCACCCCTCCACTTT.

With respect to this clone: One junction end disagrees with the germline gene, perhaps due to a read error. The rearrangement links TRBV7-7 to TRBJ2-1, with 16 positions matching TRBD2. The germline V gene has CDR1 SSHAT and CDR2 FNYEAQ (reference sequence). The CDR3 is 16 amino acids. CDR3 DNA: TGTGCTAGCAGCGAGGGACTAGCGGGGGGGATCAATGAGCAGTTCTTC. As protein: CASSEGLAGGINEQFF.

The table lists this clone with a count of one. V gene TRBV28 combines with J gene TRBJ2-7, with D unresolved. Germline CDR1 is MDHEN and CDR2 is SYDVKM. V gave up 2 bases and J gave up 4 bases, with 6 bases separating them. The CDR3 consists of 12 residues. CDR3 sequence reads: CASSLDLYEQYF. As DNA, the CDR3 is TGTGCCAGCAGTTTAGACTTATACGAGCAGTACTTC.

This clone was detected once. The rearrangement joins TRBV30 to TRBJ1-2; TRBD1 aligns across 7 bases. The length of the CDR3 is 14 residues. The V gene's germline CDR1 is GTSNPN and CDR2 SVGIG (reference sequence). With 4 bases clipped from V and 2 bases from J, the junction kept 7 bases outside the gene matches. CDR3 nucleotide sequence: TGTGCCTGGAAGAGGCCAGGGGGGAACTATGGCTACACCTTC. It specifies CAWKRPGGNYGYTF.